This T cell receptor beta chain was obtained from a study of immune characterization of retroperitoneal liposarcoma. TCRdb analysed the PCR reads with MiXCR anew, one entry per CDR3 protein. This table has about 5,100 distinct CDR3 sequences, approximately 33% appearing once. In the case of this clonotype: Compared with germline, one end of the junction differs, possibly owing to a read error.

The CDR3 sequence is 18 residues long. The germline V gene encodes CDR1 MGHRA and CDR2 YSYEKL. The receptor was derived from a female donor with retroperitoneal liposarcoma. This chain uses TRBV4-1 with TRBJ1-4; D is undetermined. Sequenced material: tumor tissue. The CDR3 region has the DNA TGTGCCAGCAGCCAAGAAGGGAACTTCGGGGATCCCAGGGAAAAACTGTTTTTT. As protein: CASSQEGNFGDPREKLFF.